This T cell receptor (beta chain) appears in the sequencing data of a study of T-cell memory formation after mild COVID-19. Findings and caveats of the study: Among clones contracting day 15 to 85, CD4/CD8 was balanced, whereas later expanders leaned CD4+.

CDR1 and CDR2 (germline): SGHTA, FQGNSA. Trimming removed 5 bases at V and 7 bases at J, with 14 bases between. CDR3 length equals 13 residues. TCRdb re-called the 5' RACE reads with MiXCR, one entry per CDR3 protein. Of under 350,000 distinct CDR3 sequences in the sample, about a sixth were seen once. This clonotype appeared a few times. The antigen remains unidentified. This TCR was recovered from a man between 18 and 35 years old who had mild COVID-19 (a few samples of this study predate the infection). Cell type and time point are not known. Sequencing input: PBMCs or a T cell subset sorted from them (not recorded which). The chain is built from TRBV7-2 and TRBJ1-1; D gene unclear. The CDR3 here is CASSKGYSGEAFF. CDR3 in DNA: TGTGCCAGCAGCAAAGGGTATTCGGGTGAAGCTTTCTTT.